The next 4 T cell receptor beta chains were all read from a single sample in a study of OX40 agonist ivuxolimab in advanced cancers. The protocol was immunoSEQ multiplex PCR, while the TCRdb copy is restricted to in-frame clones and leaves out a portion. The sample shows roughly 60,000 clones, 84% of them seen only once. Sequenced here: CD4+ or CD8+ T cells sorted from blood, sampled in a trial of the OX40 agonist ivuxolimab. These receptors all come from an adult with an advanced solid tumor such as melanoma, head and neck, liver or kidney cancer.

This chain connects TRBV5-4 to TRBJ1-2, with a weak D call TRBD1 (5 bases). Per the germline V gene, CDR1 is SGHNT and CDR2 is YYREEE (reference sequence). Trimming took 0 bases from V and 4 from J, leaving 7 bases between them. The CDR3 is 13 amino acids. The chain's CDR3 is CASSLGQLYGYTF. Written as DNA, the CDR3 is TGTGCCAGCAGCTTGGGACAGCTCTATGGCTACACCTTC.

The chain recombines TRBV28 with TRBJ2-7; D tentatively fits TRBD1 or TRBD2 (5 bases each). This CDR3 comprises 12 residues. With 6 bases removed from V and 4 bases from J, the gap between germline ends came to 10 bases. Germline lookup yields CDR1 MDHEN and CDR2 SYDVKM. DNA of the CDR3: TGTGCCAGCAGCCGGGACGGATACGAGCAGTACTTC. It translates to CASSRDGYEQYF. Looking up the rest from reference TRBV28 and TRBJ2-7 gives the full variable domain: DVKVTQSSRYLVKRTGEKVFLECVQDMDHENMFWYRQDPGLGLRLIYFSYDVKMKEKGDIPEGYSVSREKKERFSLILESASTNQTSMYLCASSRDGYEQYFGPGTRLTVT.

The sample holds one count of this clone. Other DNA sequences of this sample code for an identical CDR3. The V call is TRBV10-3, the J call TRBJ2-5, with D perhaps TRBD2 (5 bases). Germline values: CDR1 ENHRY, CDR2 SYGVKD. This CDR3 comprises 11 residues. V was pared by 8 bases and J by 4 bases, with 8 bases between. The CDR3 reads CAIGETETQYF. DNA of the CDR3: TGTGCCATCGGGGAGACAGAGACCCAGTACTTC.

This clone was found once. The chain recombines TRBV5-4 with TRBJ2-4; D may be TRBD1 (6 bases). Trimming stripped 2 bases from V and 9 bases from J, with 12 bases between. This CDR3 is built from 13 residues. Germline assignment: CDR1 SGHNT and CDR2 YYREEE (reference sequence). The DNA of the CDR3 is TGTGCCAGCAGCTTCCTGGACAGAACCATTCAGTACTTC. It specifies CASSFLDRTIQYF. Based on the CDR3 plus reference TRBV5-4 and TRBJ2-4, the full variable domain is ETGVTQSPTHLIKTRGQQVTLRCSSQSGHNTVSWYQQALGQGPQFIFQYYREEENGRGNFPPRFSGLQFPNYSSELNVNALELDDSALYLCASSFLDRTIQYFGAGTRLSVL.